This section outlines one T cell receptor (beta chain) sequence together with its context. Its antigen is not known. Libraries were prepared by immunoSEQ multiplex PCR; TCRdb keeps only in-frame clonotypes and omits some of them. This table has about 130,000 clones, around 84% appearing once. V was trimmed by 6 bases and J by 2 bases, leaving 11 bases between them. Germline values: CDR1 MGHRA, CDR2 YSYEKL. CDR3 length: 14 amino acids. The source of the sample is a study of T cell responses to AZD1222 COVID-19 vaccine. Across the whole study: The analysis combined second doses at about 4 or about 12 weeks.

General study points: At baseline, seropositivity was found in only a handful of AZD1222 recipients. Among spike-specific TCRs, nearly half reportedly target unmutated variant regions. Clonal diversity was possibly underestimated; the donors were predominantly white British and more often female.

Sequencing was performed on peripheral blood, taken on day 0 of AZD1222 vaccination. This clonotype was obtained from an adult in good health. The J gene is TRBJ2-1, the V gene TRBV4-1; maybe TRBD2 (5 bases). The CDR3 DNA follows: TGCGCCAGCAGGTCCAGGACTGCCTACAATGAGCAGTTCTTC. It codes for CASRSRTAYNEQFF.